Listed here are 13 T cell receptor beta chains from one sample, sequenced in a study of T cell changes during pregnancy in multiple sclerosis. Measured with immunoSEQ multiplex PCR; TCRdb has only the in-frame clones, and not every one. The table records under 70,000 clones, 90% of them present only once. The sample consisted of peripheral blood, taken in the third trimester of pregnancy. The receptors here all came from a female donor in good health, enrolled as a control in a pregnancy study.

This chain joins TRBV7-9 and TRBJ1-2; possible D gene TRBD1, 6 bases. The CDR3 consists of 15 residues. V dropped 2 bases and J dropped 4 bases, with 14 bases sitting between them. Germline CDR1 SEHNR, CDR2 FQNEAQ (reference sequence). The CDR3 protein is CASSLMGAPPYGYTF. The CDR3 bases are TGTGCCAGCAGCTTAATGGGGGCCCCTCCCTATGGCTACACCTTC.

This clone was recorded once. This chain joins TRBV27 and TRBJ2-5; D is perhaps TRBD2 (5 bases). Trimming took off 3 bases at V and 2 bases at J, with 16 bases between the two ends. CDR1 is MNHEY, CDR2 SMNVEV, per germline (reference sequence). The CDR3 extends over 16 amino acids. CDR3 nucleotides: TGTGCCAGCAGTTTCGCGACCGCGGGCCTTCAAGAGACCCAGTACTTC. Protein product: CASSFATAGLQETQYF.

The rearrangement links TRBV21-1 to TRBJ1-2; the DNA was not used to check the table's D call, TRBD1. TRBV21-1 is a pseudogene segment. The CDR3 contains 18 residues. The CDR3 reads CASSKGRTTGRIRYGYTF. The CDR3 nucleotides are TGTGCCAGCAGCAAAGGACGTACGACAGGGCGAATTAGGTATGGCTACACCTTC.

The CDR3 bases are TGTGCCTGGAGTGGGGCAGATCATCAGCCCCAGCATTTT. Translation: CAWSGADHQPQHF. V is TRBV30 and J is TRBJ1-5, with D unresolved. V lost 1 base and J 5 bases, leaving 9 bases between the germline ends. Germline V CDR1 and CDR2: GTSNPN, SVGIG (reference sequence). The CDR3 sequence is 13 residues long.

This chain uses TRBV28 with TRBJ1-3; D unresolved. V shed 4 bases and J shed 0 bases, with 4 bases lying between them. Germline V gene lookup returns CDR1 MDHEN and CDR2 SYDVKM. CDR3 size: 13 residues. Here the CDR3 reads CASSSVSGNTIYF. CDR3 bases: TGTGCCAGCAGTTCTGTCTCTGGAAACACCATATATTTT.

This chain links TRBV15 with TRBJ2-3; D is perhaps TRBD1 (5 bases). The CDR3 length is 15 residues. Germline lookup yields CDR1 LNHNV and CDR2 YYDKDF (reference sequence). Trimming removed 0 bases at V and 0 bases at J, with 7 bases between. The CDR3 here is CATSRETASTDTQYF. The CDR3 bases are TGTGCCACCAGCAGAGAGACAGCCAGCACAGATACGCAGTATTTT.

This chain uses TRBV11-3 with TRBJ2-1, with 7 bases aligning to TRBD2. Germline-derived CDR1 and CDR2 are SGHNT and YENEEA. V shed 5 bases, J shed 2 bases, and the junction held 9 bases outside the gene matches. The CDR3 covers 16 residues. The CDR3 coding sequence is TGTGCCAGCAGCCTCTCCGGGGGACTACCCTACAATGAGCAGTTCTTC. The encoded protein is CASSLSGGLPYNEQFF.

The chain recombines TRBV11-2 with TRBJ2-3; D is ambiguous. This CDR3 contains 16 residues. Trimming pared 6 bases from V and 2 bases from J, leaving 18 bases between. Germline loops: CDR1 SGHAT, CDR2 FQNNGV. CDR3 in DNA: TGTGCCAGCAGAACCGCCTTATCTGCGGCCACAGATACGCAGTATTTT. Its translation: CASRTALSAATDTQYF.

The chain combines TRBV9 with TRBJ1-2, with TRBD1 matching 9 bases. Losses at the gene ends were 4 bases for V and 8 bases for J; bases not matched to a gene: 6. This CDR3 has 13 amino acids. Germline CDR1 reads SGDLS; CDR2 reads YYNGEE. The CDR3 coding sequence is TGTGCCAGCAGCCCGTGGACAGGGGAAGGCTACACCTTC. It is translated as CASSPWTGEGYTF.

V and J are TRBV30 and TRBJ1-2; 7 bases match TRBD1. Germline V CDR1 and CDR2: GTSNPN, SVGIG (reference sequence). Trimming at V came to 4 bases and at J to 7 bases, leaving 6 bases not matched to a gene. The CDR3 is 12 amino acids. The CDR3 coding sequence is TGTGCCTGGATGAAGCAGGGGGGTGGCTACACCTTC. As protein: CAWMKQGGGYTF.

This clone was seen once. The V call is TRBV20-1, the J call TRBJ2-3; D is ambiguous. From germline, CDR1 is DFQATT and CDR2 SNEGSKA (reference sequence). The V end was cut by 8 bases, the J end by 0 bases, with 6 bases between. This CDR3 comprises 11 residues. CDR3 in amino acids: CSQRSTDTQYF. CDR3 nucleotide sequence: TGCAGTCAGAGGAGCACAGATACGCAGTATTTT.

This clone occurred a few times. The chain uses TRBV28 and TRBJ1-2; 11 bases map to TRBD1. CDR1 is MDHEN and CDR2 is SYDVKM in the germline V gene. V gave up 3 bases and J gave up 8 bases; unmatched junction bases: 11. This CDR3 has 16 residues. The CDR3 nucleotides read TGTGCCAGCAGTTTCACCGGACAGGGGGCTGGTGGCGGCTACACCTTC. Amino acid sequence: CASSFTGQGAGGGYTF.

J is TRBJ2-3 and V is TRBV5-1; 7 positions match TRBD1. Losses at the gene ends were 0 bases for V and 6 bases for J; bases not matched to a gene: 10. The CDR3 covers 16 residues. The germline V gene encodes CDR1 SGHRS and CDR2 YFSETQ. The CDR3 loop is CASSLAREGAWDTQYF. CDR3 in DNA: TGCGCCAGCAGCTTGGCCCGAGAGGGGGCATGGGATACGCAGTATTTT.